This T cell receptor (beta chain) was recovered during a study of T cell repertoires in cytomegalovirus infection. With respect to this clonotype: What it binds is unknown.

CDR3 length equals 14 residues. The V gene lost 2 bases and the J gene lost 6 bases, with 11 bases spanning the gap. Germline-derived CDR1 and CDR2 are LNHNV and YYDKDF (reference sequence). TCRdb reanalysed the reads using MiXCR and keeps one entry per CDR3 protein. The table lists roughly 130,000 distinct CDR3 sequences, about 24% of them singletons. The receptor was isolated from a human donor in good health (CMV status not recorded). Some clones in this sample may be carry-over from other donors' samples. This rearrangement joins TRBV15 to TRBJ1-5; TRBD1 might be the D (6 bases). The sample consisted of PBMCs, sequenced either directly or after in vitro stimulation (not recorded which). The CDR3 DNA reads as TGTGCCACCAGCAGAAACAGGGTGGCTCAGCCCCAGCATTTT. It is translated as CATSRNRVAQPQHF.